Listed below are T cell receptor beta chains from one sample, sequenced in a study of shared clonotypes between healthy human individuals. Measured with immunoSEQ multiplex PCR; TCRdb has only the in-frame clones, and not every one. Among about a million clones, 60% to 80% were seen once, and the ten largest hold nearly 1.5%. Sequenced: memory CD4+ T cells sorted from blood. The receptors derive from a man in his late teens or twenties in good health. The CDR3 runs from the conserved cysteine through the conserved F or W.

j_gene,v_gene,len,CDR3aa
TRBJ2-7,TRBV18,15,CASSPPTAPYYEQYF
TRBJ1-2,TRBV5-1,15,CASSLGQYRDYGYTF
TRBJ1-1,TRBV6-6,12,CAGGTTSTQAFF
TRBJ1-2,TRBV2,15,CASSGGGRGNYGYTF
TRBJ1-1,TRBV25-1,13,CASSRGGGTEAFF
TRBJ1-2,TRBV6-4,15,CASSEGPDRVYGYTF
TRBJ1-1,TRBV7-6,15,CASSLQSGGTTEAFF
TRBJ2-1,TRBV18,15,CASSPYTQTYNEQFF
TRBJ2-1,TRBV7-9,16,CASSSLRTSGRGEQFF
TRBJ2-2,TRBV11-2,13,CASNPERGGELFF
TRBJ2-7,TRBV10-3,14,CAISERGQAYEQYF
TRBJ2-6,TRBV4-1,18,CASSHMDPTGAGANVLTF
TRBJ2-5,TRBV5-4,15,CASRAGQGLQETQYF
TRBJ1-2,TRBV18,15,CASSPGQGASSGYTF
TRBJ2-7,TRBV6-5,15,CASRTTSGIGNEQYF
TRBJ2-5,TRBV7-9,17,CASSLLRPRGAQETQYF
TRBJ1-1,TRBV18,15,CASSQHRGQMAEAFF
TRBJ2-5,TRBV28,13,CASSLTGKETQYF
TRBJ1-6,TRBV5-4,16,CASSLLTGQGSSPLHF
TRBJ2-1,TRBV5-1,16,CASRRGLASSYNEQFF
TRBJ1-1,TRBV29-1,15,CSVEALRTMNTEAFF
TRBJ1-6,TRBV18,20,CASSPTSPQGRTNNNSPLHF
TRBJ1-4,TRBV11-2,14,CASSQGQGNEKLFF
TRBJ2-5,TRBV19,14,CASSNSRARETQYF
TRBJ2-1,TRBV4-1,12,CASSQVRYEQFF
TRBJ2-3,TRBV12-5,13,CASGLVFGDTQYF
TRBJ2-5,TRBV10-3,14,CAISTRDGQETQYF
TRBJ1-2,TRBV7-9,15,CASSLRFPGEGGYTF
TRBJ2-2,TRBV7-2,14,CASSLAMNTGELFF
TRBJ2-2,TRBV7-8,15,CASSLAGGPNGELFF
TRBJ2-1,TRBV5-1,15,CASSLGDRVINEQFF
TRBJ2-5,TRBV21-1,14,CATRTGRLQETQYF
TRBJ2-7,TRBV5-1,15,CASSSLAGGPDEQYF
TRBJ2-5,TRBV15,16,CATSRGSGRGQETQYF
TRBJ2-7,TRBV6-5,14,CASSYSAGSYEQYF
TRBJ2-7,TRBV11-2,14,CASSLGSAPYEQYF
TRBJ2-7,TRBV2,12,CASSADRYEQYF
TRBJ2-7,TRBV19,15,CASSLGQGVVYEQYF
TRBJ1-3,TRBV23-1,14,CASIPGFSGNTIYF
TRBJ2-1,TRBV11-2,14,CASLRGLAYNEQFF
TRBJ2-1,TRBV30,13,CAWSGLAAHEQFF
TRBJ2-3,TRBV15,17,CATSRFRGSESTDTQYF
TRBJ1-2,TRBV7-2,14,CASSPRTDGYGYTF
TRBJ2-1,TRBV5-4,15,CASSLAGGNYNEQFF
TRBJ1-3,TRBV18,16,CASSPPKTASGNTIYF
TRBJ2-7,TRBV5-1,14,CASSPQTGGHEQYF
TRBJ1-3,TRBV15,15,CATSRDLSSGNTIYF
TRBJ1-1,TRBV6-5,13,CASSYLLNTEAFF
TRBJ1-5,TRBV27,16,CASRPGTGTTAQPQHF
TRBJ2-2,TRBV5-4,16,CASSSAQGGSTGELFF
TRBJ2-7,TRBV2,13,CASSVEGLYEQYF
TRBJ2-3,TRBV10-3,15,CAISARGPPTDTQYF
TRBJ2-1,TRBV5-1,14,CASSLSGDYNEQFF
TRBJ2-1,TRBV29-1,13,CSVGGVSYNEQFF
TRBJ2-7,TRBV15,16,CATSRDVSGPSYEQYF